The next 26 T cell receptor beta chains were all read from a single sample in a study of identical twins. One entry per CDR3 protein results from TCRdb running MiXCR on the 5' RACE reads. The profile shows 1.5 million to 2 million distinct CDR3 sequences, around 33% of them singletons. The sequenced sample was cord blood. These receptors came from a newborn girl in good health.

In this sample, this clonotype turned up once. A much larger clone sits a single nucleotide away, making a read error possible. V gene TRBV2 combines with J gene TRBJ2-1; D is ambiguous. The CDR3 covers 12 residues. Trimming removed 6 bases from V and 10 bases from J, with 13 bases in between. Germline-derived CDR1 and CDR2 are SNHLY and FYNNEI. The CDR3 spells CASRFDSYEQFF. The DNA for the CDR3 is TGTGCCAGCAGATTTGACTCCTACGAGCAGTTCTTC.

The J gene is TRBJ1-2, the V gene TRBV6-5; D call uncertain. CDR3 length equals 13 residues. Germline values: CDR1 MNHEY, CDR2 SVGAGI. V was shortened by 7 bases and J by 1 base, with 10 bases between the two germline ends. DNA for the CDR3: TGTGCCAGCACCAGACACTTTAACTATGGCTACACCTTC. Translated: CASTRHFNYGYTF.

This clonotype appeared a few times. The J gene is TRBJ2-4, the V gene TRBV13; TRBD2 is a possible D gene (6 bases). The CDR3 is made up of 13 amino acids. Trimming left V 5 bases short and J 8 bases short, with 13 bases between. The germline CDR1 and CDR2 sequences are PRHDT and FYEKMQ (reference sequence). CDR3 region: CASSVTGADIQYF. In DNA, the CDR3 is TGTGCCAGCAGCGTTACGGGAGCGGACATTCAGTACTTC.

The J gene is TRBJ1-5, the V gene TRBV24-1, with D perhaps matching TRBD1 (5 bases). The germline V and J ends were trimmed by 5 bases and 5 bases, with 9 bases remaining between them. This CDR3 spans 13 amino acids. Germline-derived CDR1 and CDR2 are KGHDR and SFDVKD. The CDR3 nucleotides read TGTGCCACCAGTGGCAGGGATTATCAGCCCCAGCATTTT. Amino acid sequence: CATSGRDYQPQHF.

J is TRBJ2-3 and V is TRBV12-3 or TRBV12-4; a weak D match, TRBD1 (5 bases). This CDR3 comprises 18 residues. V was shortened by 1 base and J by 0 bases, with 17 bases between the two germline ends. CDR3 coding DNA: TGTGCCAGCAGTTTAGGGGCTCTTTGGGGCCCTAGCACAGATACGCAGTATTTT. Residues: CASSLGALWGPSTDTQYF.

The V gene is TRBV12-5, the J gene TRBJ1-2; D uncertain. Germline assignment: CDR1 LGHNT and CDR2 FRNRAP. The CDR3 spans 17 residues. Deletions cut 2 bases from V and 4 bases from J, with 20 bases between. CDR3: CASGLSGLGRWGYGYTF. CDR3 bases: TGTGCTAGTGGTTTGTCTGGTCTAGGGAGGTGGGGCTATGGCTACACCTTC.

This clonotype was recorded once. A read error may be the cause here, since a much bigger clone is one base away. The chain has TRBV6-5 and TRBJ2-1; perhaps TRBD2 as D (6 bases). Trimming removed 10 bases from V and 5 bases from J, with 12 bases in between. This CDR3 has 12 amino acids. The germline gives CDR1 MNHEY, CDR2 SVGAGI. DNA of the CDR3: TGTGCCACTCTAGCGTCCCACAATGAGCAGTTCTTC. Protein sequence: CATLASHNEQFF.

J is TRBJ2-1 and V is TRBV27; 15 bases match TRBD2. With V trimmed by 1 base and J by 8 bases, 3 bases remained unmatched. CDR1 and CDR2 from the germline V gene are MNHEY and SMNVEV (reference sequence). The CDR3 extends over 16 amino acids. This chain's CDR3 is CASSLWGLAGGHEQFF. As DNA, the CDR3 is TGTGCCAGCAGTTTATGGGGACTAGCGGGAGGCCATGAGCAGTTCTTC.

This clonotype turned up a few times. The chain has TRBV6-6 and TRBJ2-1; 8 bases are a match to TRBD2. CDR1 is MNHNY and CDR2 is SVGAGI in the germline V gene (reference sequence). The CDR3 contains 13 residues. The V segment lost 8 bases and the J segment 5 bases; nucleotides outside the gene matches: 5. In DNA form, the CDR3 reads TGTGCCAGCTCGGGACTAGGCCACAATGAGCAGTTCTTC. It is translated as CASSGLGHNEQFF.

The V call is TRBV12-3 or TRBV12-4, the J call TRBJ2-3, with D possibly matching TRBD1 (6 bases). CDR3 size: 15 residues. Trimming took off 2 bases at V and 15 bases at J, with 24 bases between the two ends. CDR3 coding DNA: TGTGCCAGCAGTTTAACCCGGGACAACACAGATATGCAATATTTT. Its protein product is CASSLTRDNTDMQYF.

The rearrangement links TRBV4-2 to TRBJ2-7, with D hard to call. V was pared by 3 bases and J by 0 bases, with 9 bases between. CDR1 is LGHNA, CDR2 YNFKEQ, per germline. This CDR3 is built from 14 residues. CDR3 nucleotide sequence: TGTGCCAGCAGCCACGCCACGAGCTCCTACGAGCAGTACTTC. Translation gives CASSHATSSYEQYF.

CDR3 bases: TGCGCCAGCAGCCTCTTAGCGGGGGGTGCCAATGAGCAGTTCTTC. This sequence encodes CASSLLAGGANEQFF. The V call is TRBV5-1, the J call TRBJ2-1; 10 bases agree with TRBD2. The CDR3 is made up of 15 amino acids. Germline CDR1 and CDR2: SGHRS and YFSETQ. Trimming removed 4 bases from V and 6 bases from J; junction bases left unmatched: 7. Together with reference TRBV5-1 and TRBJ2-1, the CDR3 gives the full variable domain: KAGVTQTPRYLIKTRGQQVTLSCSPISGHRSVSWYQQTPGQGLQFLFEYFSETQRNKGNFPGRFSGRQFSNSRSEMNVSTLELGDSALYLCASSLLAGGANEQFFGPGTRLTVL.

The rearrangement links TRBV27 to TRBJ2-1, with D possibly being TRBD1 or TRBD2 (5 bases each). Trimming stripped 0 bases from V and 8 bases from J, with 17 bases between. The CDR3 covers 16 residues. The V gene's germline CDR1 is MNHEY and CDR2 SMNVEV (reference sequence). The CDR3 protein is CASSLSRGRPWDEQFF. The DNA for the CDR3 is TGTGCCAGCAGTTTATCCCGGGGCCGGCCTTGGGATGAGCAGTTCTTC.

This clonotype was counted between two and nine times. The rearrangement links TRBV20-1 to TRBJ2-5; TRBD1 aligns across 8 bases. The length of the CDR3 is 14 residues. V was clipped by 0 bases and J by 2 bases; unmatched bases: 2. The germline V gene encodes CDR1 DFQATT and CDR2 SNEGSKA (reference sequence). CDR3 bases: TGCAGTGCTAGAGATCGGACAGGGCAAGAGACCCAGTACTTC. Protein product: CSARDRTGQETQYF.

The chain employs TRBV28 and TRBJ2-5; no definite D call. The last part of the DNA fits TRBJ2-1 better; the J call may be wrong. Germline V lookup: CDR1 MDHEN, CDR2 SYDVKM. This CDR3 is 13 amino acids long. The CDR3 region is CASSLIYQETQFF. The CDR3 DNA reads TGTGCCAGCAGTTTGATCTACCAAGAGACCCAGTTCTTC.

This clonotype was detected only once. The chain combines TRBV2 with TRBJ2-7; possible D gene TRBD2, 5 bases. Germline values: CDR1 SNHLY, CDR2 FYNNEI. CDR3 size: 11 residues. The V gene lost 6 bases and the J gene lost 4 bases, with 7 bases spanning the gap. The CDR3 DNA sequence: TGTGCCAGCAGAGCGGAATACGAGCAGTACTTC. Encoded protein: CASRAEYEQYF.

The rearrangement joins TRBV3-1 to TRBJ2-3, with 7 bases identical to TRBD2. This CDR3 comprises 15 residues. Germline lookup yields CDR1 LGHDT and CDR2 YNNKEL (reference sequence). With 2 bases clipped from V and 1 base from J, the junction kept 3 bases outside the gene matches. This chain's CDR3 is CASSQMAGGTDTQYF. In DNA, the CDR3 is TGTGCCAGCAGCCAAATGGCGGGGGGCACAGATACGCAGTATTTT.

In its sample, this clonotype was seen a few times. CDR3 loop: CASSPRQGTAFF. CDR3 nucleotides: TGCGCCAGCAGCCCTCGACAGGGAACAGCTTTCTTT. The rearrangement links TRBV5-1 to TRBJ1-1, with 7 bases lining up with TRBD1. The CDR3 loop spans 12 amino acids. Trimming cost V 4 bases and J 10 bases; bases outside gene matches: 7. The germline V gene has CDR1 SGHRS and CDR2 YFSETQ.

On this clonotype: Mismatch with germline at one junction end may stem from a read error. The CDR3 coding sequence is TGTCCCAGCAGCCCTGACAGGGGTTTTTGGCAAGAGACCCAGTACTTC. Its translation: CPSSPDRGFWQETQYF. The chain recombines TRBV7-9 with TRBJ2-5; 8 bases are a match to TRBD1. There are 16 residues in the CDR3. Germline V CDR1 and CDR2: SEHNR, FQNEAQ (reference sequence).

The V gene is TRBV11-2, the J gene TRBJ1-1, with 7 bases fitting TRBD1. Germline trimming cut 7 bases from V and 3 bases from J; bases unmatched to any gene: 14. This CDR3 is built from 16 residues. Looked up from germline, CDR1 is SGHAT and CDR2 is FQNNGV. CDR3 bases: TGTGCCAGCAATCTGGGGGTACAGGGGCGTGACACTGAAGCTTTCTTT. Protein: CASNLGVQGRDTEAFF. Drawing the rest from reference TRBV11-2 and TRBJ1-1, the complete variable domain is EAGVAQSPRYKIIEKRQSVAFWCNPISGHATLYWYQQILGQGPKLLIQFQNNGVVDDSQLPKDRFSAERLKGVDSTLKIQPAKLEDSAVYLCASNLGVQGRDTEAFFGQGTRLTVV.

V and J are TRBV20-1 and TRBJ2-1, with 7 bases that match TRBD2. CDR1 and CDR2 from the germline V gene are DFQATT and SNEGSKA (reference sequence). J lost 13 bases, V lost 5 bases, and 14 bases had no gene match. The CDR3 extends over 13 amino acids. CDR3 region: CSAFSGTKETQFF. CDR3 DNA: TGCAGTGCTTTCTCCGGGACTAAAGAGACCCAGTTCTTC.

V is TRBV29-1 and J is TRBJ1-6; D might be TRBD1 (5 bases). This CDR3 comprises 14 residues. Trimming left V 5 bases short and J 0 bases short, with 8 bases between. In germline, CDR1 is SQVTM, CDR2 ANQGSEA. The CDR3, as DNA: TGCAGCGTTAGCAGGGACTCCTATAATTCACCCCTCCACTTT. Its translation: CSVSRDSYNSPLHF. The full variable domain, in which reference TRBV29-1 and TRBJ1-6 provide the parts outside the CDR3, is SAVISQKPSRDICQRGTSLTIQCQVDSQVTMMFWYRQQPGQSLTLIATANQGSEATYESGFVIDKFPISRPNLTFSTLTVSNMSPEDSSIYLCSVSRDSYNSPLHFGNGTRLTVT.

The chain has TRBV13 and TRBJ1-4, with D perhaps matching TRBD1 (5 bases). V was cut by 5 bases and J by 7 bases, with 14 bases left in between. This CDR3 has 14 residues. Germline V gene lookup returns CDR1 PRHDT and CDR2 FYEKMQ (reference sequence). CDR3 DNA: TGTGCCAGCAGCCTGGGACGAGTCGGTGAAAAACTGTTTTTT. Translation gives CASSLGRVGEKLFF.

CDR3 protein: CASSDQSGGYTF. Here the CDR3 DNA reads TGTGCCAGCAGTGACCAGTCTGGTGGCTACACCTTC. This sequence joins TRBV25-1 and TRBJ1-2; D uncertain. The CDR3 totals 12 residues. Trimming shortened V by 3 bases and J by 7 bases, and 9 bases separated the two germline ends. Germline V gene lookup returns CDR1 MGHDK and CDR2 SYGVNS.

On this clonotype itself: With a much larger clone just one base away, this may be a read error. The J gene is TRBJ2-4, the V gene TRBV28; D is undetermined. Germline CDR1 and CDR2: MDHEN and SYDVKM. This CDR3 has 12 amino acids. The CDR3 reads CASGLTGRQQYF. CDR3 in DNA: TGTGCCAGCGGTTTGACCGGACGTCAGCAGTACTTC.

This rearrangement joins TRBV5-1 to TRBJ2-3; D remains unclear. Germline V gene sequence: CDR1 SGHRS, CDR2 YFSETQ. This CDR3 comprises 13 residues. Trimming shortened V by 4 bases and J by 4 bases, and 10 bases separated the two germline ends. DNA for the CDR3: TGCGCCAGCAGCACTTGGGCCGCAGATACGCAGTATTTT. It encodes CASSTWAADTQYF.